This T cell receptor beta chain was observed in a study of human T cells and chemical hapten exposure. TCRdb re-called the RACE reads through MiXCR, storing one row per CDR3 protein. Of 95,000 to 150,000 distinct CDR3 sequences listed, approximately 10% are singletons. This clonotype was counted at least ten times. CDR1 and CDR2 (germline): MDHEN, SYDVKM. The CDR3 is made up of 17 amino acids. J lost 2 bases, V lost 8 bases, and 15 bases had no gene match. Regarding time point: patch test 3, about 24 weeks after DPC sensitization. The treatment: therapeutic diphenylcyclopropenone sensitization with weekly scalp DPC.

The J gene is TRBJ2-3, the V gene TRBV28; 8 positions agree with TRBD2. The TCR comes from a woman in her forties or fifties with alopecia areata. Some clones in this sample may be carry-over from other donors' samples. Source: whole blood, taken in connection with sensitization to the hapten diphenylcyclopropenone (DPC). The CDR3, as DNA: TGTGCCAGCTACTTAAACTCCGGGCGGGAGGCCACAGATACGCAGTATTTT. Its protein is CASYLNSGREATDTQYF.